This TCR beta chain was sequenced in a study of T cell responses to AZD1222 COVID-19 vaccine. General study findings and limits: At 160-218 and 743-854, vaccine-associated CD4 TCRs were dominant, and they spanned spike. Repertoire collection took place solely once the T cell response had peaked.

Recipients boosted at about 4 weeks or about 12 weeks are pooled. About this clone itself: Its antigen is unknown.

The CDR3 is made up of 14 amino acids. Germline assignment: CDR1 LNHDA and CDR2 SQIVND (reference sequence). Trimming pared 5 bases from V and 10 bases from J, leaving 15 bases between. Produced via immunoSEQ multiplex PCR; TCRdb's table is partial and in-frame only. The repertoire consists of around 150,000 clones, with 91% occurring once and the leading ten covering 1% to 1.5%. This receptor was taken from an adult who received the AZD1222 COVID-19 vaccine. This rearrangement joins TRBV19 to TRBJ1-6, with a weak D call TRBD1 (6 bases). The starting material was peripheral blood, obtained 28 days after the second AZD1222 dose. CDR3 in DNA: TGTGCCAGTAGTCCTACAGGGTACACATCACCCCTCCACTTT. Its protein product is CASSPTGYTSPLHF.